This T cell receptor (beta chain) was captured by sequencing in a study of Ad26.COV2.S vaccination and SARS-CoV-2 variants. Across the study: The study gave Ad26.COV2.S intramuscularly, once or twice 56 days apart. Study results and caveats: Spike-specific TCR breadth was greater in vaccine than placebo recipients.

The CDR3 totals 13 residues. Germline V lookup: CDR1 SGDLS, CDR2 YYNGEE. The ends were cut back, 0 bases at V and 4 bases at J, with 7 bases in the middle. Sequencing used immunoSEQ multiplex PCR; TCRdb keeps in-frame clones, though not all of them. The table records roughly 460,000 clones, about nine tenths of them present only once. On this clone itself: Its specificity is not known. Other DNA sequences of this sample code for an identical CDR3.

Specified treatment: around 19 received Ad26.COV2.S at low or high dose, single or two shots; a few received placebo; per-sample allocation not given. Following the first vaccine or placebo injection, samples were taken on day 63. The individual, an adult aged 18-55 years, was a donor in Boston. An Ad26 vector expressing Wuhan-strain SARS-CoV-2 spike served as the vaccine. V and J are TRBV9 and TRBJ1-1; D is undetermined. The sequence came from a person between 18 and 65 years old who received the Ad26.COV2.S COVID-19 vaccine or a placebo. The sequencing used peripheral blood, collected in a trial of Ad26.COV2.S vaccine versus placebo. DNA for the CDR3: TGTGCCAGCAGCGTAGGGGGTAGCACTGAAGCTTTCTTT. Its translation is CASSVGGSTEAFF.